The present T cell receptor beta chain was sequenced within a study of CD8 T cells in Susac syndrome (dated by TCRdb to the late 2010s). About the full investigation: Whether CD8+ T cell activation and differentiation in Susac syndrome was antigen driven was tested using repertoire sequencing. Study-wide findings and limitations: The TCR sequencing and HLA analysis was acknowledged to have included a relatively small number of individuals.

High-throughput TCR beta sequencing profiled peripheral blood CD8+ and CD4+ T cells from healthy donors, Susac syndrome patients and multiple sclerosis patients. The multiple sclerosis controls were treatment-naive patients who had stable or active relapsing-remitting disease and met the revised McDonald criteria. Bulk CD8+ and CD4+ T cells were purified magnetically by negative isolation, whereas CD8+ TEMRA cells were enriched by FACS. Blood was drawn into EDTA tubes, processed within 24 hours, and PBMCs were isolated by density gradient centrifugation. PBMCs destined for TCR sequencing were cryopreserved in liquid nitrogen and later thawed in a 37 °C water bath. The sorted or isolated CD4+, CD8+ and CD8+ TEMRA cells had a purity of 90% or higher. CDR1 and CDR2 are drawn from the germline V gene (reference sequence): LGHDT, YNNKEL. V is reduced by 4 bases and J by 10 bases, leaving a spacing of 13 bases between them. Spanning cysteine to phenylalanine, the CDR3 consists of 12 amino acids. The DNA shown is the 36-base CDR3, in frame from base 1.

As for this clonotype: Its antigen is not yet known. No base quality information exists; no much larger clone differs at one position.

RNA was extracted with the RNeasy kit and roughly 0.5 to 1 ug was reverse transcribed using random hexamers. The immunoSEQ multiplex PCR assay, covering 54 Vbeta and 13 Jbeta segments, was used to amplify TCR beta CDR3 regions. To correct PCR amplification bias, a synthetic template baseline was used for both primer optimization and computational correction. Under the source paper's analysis protocol: Reads were annotated to V, D and J genes according to IMGT and were analyzed with immunoSEQ Analyzer, with only productive sequences retained. Clonality was calculated as one minus the Shannon entropy normalized by log2 of the number of productive unique sequences. For each patient and control, public and private clones were evaluated within the 100 most prevalent clones. Susac-specific clones were defined as absent from healthy and MS cohorts, some 1,000 published viral clones and other ImmuneACCESS disease sequences. TCRdb handled the public reads itself, with Q25 trimming in fastp and clone calling in MiXCR, and kept productive beta chains. One record per CDR3 amino acid sequence lists the most common genes and DNA. TCRdb assigned the V and J calls; the authors' analysis was not used. The sample profile shows some 200,000 distinct CDR3 sequences; over 90% of them were found once. The ten top clones hold just under 0.095% of the sample.

Input material: CD4+ T cells from PBMCs. The sequence was obtained from a human donor with multiple sclerosis. The chain couples TRBV3-1 to TRBJ1-1; no D segment can be confidently identified. The CDR3 has the sequence CASSLRRAGAFF. The DNA is TGTGCCAGCAGCCTCAGAAGGGCTGGAGCTTTCTTT.